This T cell receptor (beta chain) was identified in a study of T cells in Graves' hyperthyroidism and ophthalmopathy. For the diagnoses, clinical symptoms, serum thyroxine and TRAb, thyroid ultrasound and orbital computed tomography were used. Comments on this clonotype: An end of the junction differs from the germline gene, which may be a read error.

CDR1 and CDR2 from the germline V gene are SEHNR and FQNEAQ (reference sequence). The CDR3 sequence is 14 residues long. Regions amplified from RNA transcripts were the TCR beta CDR3 regions. Researchers ran a first-round RT-PCR on the TCR CDR3 using the HTBI primer set. One entry per CDR3 protein results from TCRdb running MiXCR on the multiplex PCR reads. Of around 700,000 distinct CDR3 sequences listed, under 20% are singletons. The V gene is TRBV7-9, the J gene TRBJ1-4, with D unresolved. What was sequenced was blood. The TCR originated in a woman aged 45-60 years with Graves' hyperthyroidism that later progressed to Graves' ophthalmopathy. CDR3 bases: TGTGTCAGCAGCTTAGGAGGCACGGACGAAAAACTGTTTTTT. Its protein product is CVSSLGGTDEKLFF.